This T cell receptor beta chain appears in the sequencing data of a study of blood T cell repertoires in COVID-19. Background on the study: Some COVID-19 samples were acute and others convalescent; all came from the United States, Italy and Spain. Sources were T cells, B-cell-depleted T cells, or PBMCs; the material itself was cDNA or gDNA.

The V gene's germline CDR1 is SGHTA and CDR2 FQGNSA. V lost 2 bases and J lost 7; bases outside the gene matches: 10. The CDR3 has 15 amino acids. Generated by immunoSEQ multiplex PCR, the TCRdb table keeps only in-frame clones and is missing some. Of some 150,000 clones in the sample, over 70% were seen once. The chain has TRBV7-2 and TRBJ2-7; 8 nucleotides match TRBD1. The source of this sequence is a man aged 50 or older with active or convalescent COVID-19. The specimen sequenced was peripheral blood. For the CDR3, the DNA is TGTGCCAGCAGCTTACTATTCCAGGGGGCGGGGGAGCAGTACTTC. Protein: CASSLLFQGAGEQYF. Together with reference TRBV7-2 and TRBJ2-7, the CDR3 gives the full variable domain: GAGVSQSPSNKVTEKGKDVELRCDPISGHTALYWYRQSLGQGLEFLIYFQGNSAPDKSGLPSDRFSAERTGGSVSTLTIQRTQQEDSAVYLCASSLLFQGAGEQYFGPGTRLTVT.